Given below is one T cell receptor (beta chain) in context. In its sample, this clonotype was seen once. Its cognate antigen has yet to be identified. Base qualities were left out, and no much larger clone turns up one base away. As encoded in the germline V gene, CDR1 is LGHNA while CDR2 is YNFKEQ. The CDR3 holds 17 amino acids from the cysteine to the phenylalanine. This entry keeps only the CDR3 DNA: 51 bases, framed from base 1. Ends trimmed: V by 4 bases, J by 0 bases; bases unmatched to a gene: 10. The library was obtained by 5' RACE. Sequencing relied on an Illumina HiSeq 2500. A second PCR of roughly 7 to 11 cycles was performed with a sample-barcoded 5' primer and a J-beta primer mix. A template-switch 5' adaptor carrying 12 random nucleotides introduced a unique molecular identifier onto each TCR beta cDNA molecule. At least 3 million CDR3-containing paired-end reads were obtained from each sample. First-strand cDNA was synthesized from all RNA with the Mint cDNA synthesis kit, primed by a TRBC-specific oligonucleotide. All cDNA was treated with uracil-DNA glycosylase and then went through a first 18-cycle PCR with the universal primers M1SS and BC2_uni_R. As for the original processing: For normalization, 1 million high-quality reads were randomly selected from each sample, with every read carrying a distinct molecular identifier. Instead of being binned into consensus sequences, reads with shared molecular identifiers were discarded. MiTCR, with a Q25 quality threshold and the strictest error-elimination algorithm, was used for CDR3 identification, clonotype clustering and error correction. Lower-bound total TCR beta diversity was estimated with a nonparametric unseen species model using Euler transformation. The public sequencing data were trimmed at Q25 with fastp and processed into clonotypes with MiXCR by TCRdb, which kept only in-frame beta chains. CDR3 protein duplicates are merged, each entry listing the most common genes and DNA. TCRdb, not the authors, supplied the V and J calls. The sample table contains 800,000 to 950,000 distinct CDR3 sequences; only one count was recorded for roughly 43% of them. Over 10% of the sample comes from the top ten.

Donors were a few dozen systemically healthy Caucasian individuals from Russia aged roughly 6 to 95 years. Approximately 10 milliliters of peripheral blood were collected from each donor into EDTA-treated Vacutainer tubes. Ficoll-Paque density-gradient centrifugation was used to isolate PBMCs, with at least 7 million per sample. Trizol reagent was used to extract total RNA from the PBMCs, yielding at least 5.5 micrograms per sample. The percentages of naive CD45RAhigh/CD27high T cells were determined by flow cytometry on a PBMC aliquot from every donor. The data are from a study of blood T cells in healthy people across ages (dated by TCRdb to the mid-2010s). Background on the whole study: In model experiments, template switching captured roughly one uniquely barcoded TCR beta cDNA molecule for every two T cells. Using deep sequencing normalized with unique cDNA molecular identifiers, the study measured how TCR beta repertoire diversity changes with age. Donors were grouped into four age groups: young (average roughly 16 years), middle-aged (under 40), aged (about 60) and long-lived (about 90). To avoid experimental bias, donors of different ages were randomly spread across the sequencing lanes. The study analyzed two additional independent replicas of 1 million unique cDNA reads from the same blood draw for two donors, one aged 18 to 29 and one aged 80 or older. Results the study describes overall, beyond this receptor: The long-lived group showed more naive CD4+ T cells, fewer expanded clones and increased TCR diversity than the aged group, suggesting age selection. The CMV infection status of donors was not known, potentially confounding age-related changes in expanded clonotypes. Observed TCR beta diversity per million T cells fell roughly linearly with age, and a significant reduction was already apparent by age roughly 40. Since profiling was done on bulk unsorted PBMCs, naive and antigen-experienced compartments could not be conclusively compared. A strong correlation was found between observed TCR beta diversity and the percentage of naive T cells measured by flow cytometry. Estimates of total diversity based on one million sequenced T cells were regarded as lower bounds and as underestimates.

The receptor was derived from a man aged 25-45 years in good health. The chain is encoded by TRBV4-2 joined to TRBJ2-3, and TRBD2 aligns with 7 junction nucleotides. Sequenced: blood. The sequenced DNA is TGTGCCAGCAGCCCCCAGCGGGGAGTAACTAGCACAGATACGCAGTATTTT. Its product reads: CASSPQRGVTSTDTQYF.